Below, 30 T cell receptor beta chains from the same sample are listed, as sequenced in a study of blood T cell repertoires in COVID-19. TCRdb's copy holds only in-frame clones and misses some; the assay was immunoSEQ multiplex PCR. The sample holds some 260,000 clones; almost 90% are singletons and the top ten take 1.2% to 1.5%. Sequenced: peripheral blood. The receptor source for this set is a man at least 80 years old with acute or convalescent COVID-19.

This clone has just one count. This rearrangement joins TRBV7-2 to TRBJ2-3; possibly TRBD2 for D (7 bases). V gave up 4 bases and J gave up 11 bases, with 19 bases separating them. The CDR3 is 14 amino acids. Germline V lookup: CDR1 SGHTA, CDR2 FQGNSA. CDR3 in amino acids: CASSSGDYLSGQYF. The DNA of the CDR3 is TGTGCCAGCAGCTCAGGGGACTACCTATCGGGGCAGTATTTT.

The chain is built from TRBV12-3 or TRBV12-4 and TRBJ1-4; D uncertain. V was shortened by 2 bases and J by 7 bases, with 5 bases between the two germline ends. The CDR3 contains 12 residues. CDR3 nucleotide sequence: TGTGCCAGCAGTTTAACAGTTGAAAAACTGTTTTTT. Amino acid sequence: CASSLTVEKLFF.

The chain is built from TRBV6-5 and TRBJ1-2, with 9 positions matching TRBD1. V shed 0 bases, J shed 6 bases, and the junction held 5 bases outside the gene matches. Germline assignment: CDR1 MNHEY and CDR2 SVGAGI. The CDR3 has 15 amino acids. The CDR3 sequence is CASSYSDTGGDGYTF. The CDR3 bases are TGTGCCAGCAGTTACTCTGACACAGGGGGCGATGGCTACACCTTC.

J is TRBJ2-2 and V is TRBV6-1; D is undetermined. CDR3 length: 17 amino acids. V lost 4 bases to trimming and J lost 5 bases, with 20 bases between them. Germline CDR1 and CDR2: MNHNS and SASEGT. The CDR3 region has the DNA TGTGCCAGCAGTGGTTCTTTTCCTGAGGTTCGAACCGGGGAGCTGTTTTTT. Translation: CASSGSFPEVRTGELFF.

The chain has TRBV5-6 and TRBJ1-2, with 8 bases that match TRBD1. Germline trimming cut 0 bases from V and 3 bases from J; bases unmatched to any gene: 7. The CDR3 contains 16 residues. The germline V gene has CDR1 SGHDT and CDR2 YYEEEE. The CDR3 protein is CASSLAHRGFDYGYTF. The CDR3 coding sequence is TGTGCCAGCAGCTTGGCCCACAGGGGGTTTGACTATGGCTACACCTTC.

This clone was seen only once. CDR3 in DNA: TGTGCCAGCAGAAGACAGGGTGTATGGGAGACCCAGTACTTC. As protein: CASRRQGVWETQYF. The chain joins TRBV25-1 to TRBJ2-5; TRBD1 matches 7 bases. The CDR3 runs 14 residues. The V gene end was trimmed by 6 bases and the J gene end by 5 bases; junction bases not matched to a gene: 9. Per the germline V gene, CDR1 is MGHDK and CDR2 is SYGVNS.

The genes are TRBV19 and TRBJ2-1; 7 bases fit TRBD1. Losses at the gene ends were 3 bases for V and 2 bases for J; bases not matched to a gene: 4. The CDR3 has 15 residues. From germline, CDR1 is LNHDA and CDR2 SQIVND (reference sequence). The CDR3 sequence is CASSIGQGAYNEQFF. CDR3 DNA: TGTGCCAGTAGTATTGGCCAGGGGGCCTACAATGAGCAGTTCTTC. The full variable domain, completed using reference TRBV19 and TRBJ2-1, is DGGITQSPKYLFRKEGQNVTLSCEQNLNHDAMYWYRQDPGQGLRLIYYSQIVNDFQKGDIAEGYSVSREKKESFPLTVTSAQKNPTAFYLCASSIGQGAYNEQFFGPGTRLTVL.

The chain combines TRBV3-1 (or the pseudogene TRBV3-2) with TRBJ2-7, with 7 bases fitting TRBD2. V shed 2 bases, J shed 3 bases, and the junction held 7 bases outside the gene matches. This CDR3 is built from 15 residues. The germline gives CDR1 LGHDT, CDR2 YNNKEL (reference sequence). CDR3 protein: CASSQREGRFYEQYF. For the CDR3, the DNA is TGTGCCAGCAGCCAAAGGGAGGGTCGGTTCTACGAGCAGTACTTC.

The CDR3 region has the DNA TGTGCCAGCACATCGACCGGGACAGGCGTCTACGAGCAGTACTTC. As protein: CASTSTGTGVYEQYF. The J gene is TRBJ2-7, the V gene TRBV6-5; 8 positions agree with TRBD1. CDR1 is MNHEY, CDR2 SVGAGI, per germline. J was trimmed by 3 bases and V by 7 bases; bases with no gene match: 11. The CDR3 sequence is 15 residues long.

The V and J genes are TRBV18 and TRBJ1-2; a weak D match, TRBD1 (6 bases). The CDR3 extends over 15 amino acids. The germline V gene encodes CDR1 KGHSH and CDR2 LQKENI. Trimming took off 4 bases at V and 2 bases at J, with 14 bases between the two ends. The CDR3 DNA sequence: TGTGCCAGCTCACAACAGGGAGGGGGAAACTATGGCTACACCTTC. Its protein product is CASSQQGGGNYGYTF.

The chain's CDR3 is CASSLGQGALQPQHF. Written as DNA, the CDR3 is TGTGCCAGCTCACTGGGACAGGGGGCTCTTCAGCCCCAGCATTTT. The chain joins TRBV18 to TRBJ1-5, with TRBD1 matching 12 bases. The CDR3 has 15 residues. The junction had 4 bases not matched to a gene; V was cut back by 4 bases and J by 6 bases. Germline CDR1 KGHSH, CDR2 LQKENI.

The chain uses TRBV12-3 or TRBV12-4 and TRBJ1-1, with 7 bases that match TRBD1. The CDR3 totals 13 residues. Trimming cost V 6 bases and J 5 bases; bases outside gene matches: 6. The CDR3 here is CASSPDRVTEAFF. CDR3 sequence (DNA): TGTGCCAGCAGCCCCGACAGGGTTACTGAAGCTTTCTTT.

The chain is built from TRBV27 and TRBJ2-7, with TRBD1 matching over 8 bases. The CDR3 loop spans 14 amino acids. J lost 7 bases, V lost 5 bases, and 10 bases had no gene match. The germline V gene has CDR1 MNHEY and CDR2 SMNVEV (reference sequence). The CDR3 region has the DNA TGTGCCAGCAGTGGCCGGACAGGGTCCTTTGAGCAGTACTTC. Protein sequence: CASSGRTGSFEQYF.

This clone was recorded a few times. V is TRBV27 and J is TRBJ2-7; D remains unclear. From germline, CDR1 is MNHEY and CDR2 SMNVEV (reference sequence). The CDR3 spans 15 residues. V lost 7 bases and J 3 bases, leaving 19 bases between the germline ends. This CDR3 reads CASTFGHPAVYEQYF. For the CDR3, the DNA is TGTGCCAGCACCTTCGGCCACCCTGCGGTCTACGAGCAGTACTTC.

This rearrangement joins TRBV18 to TRBJ2-5, with D perhaps matching TRBD1 (6 bases). CDR3 length: 15 residues. Trimming took off 0 bases at V and 2 bases at J, with 10 bases between the two ends. Germline V gives CDR1 KGHSH, CDR2 LQKENI. Here the CDR3 DNA reads TGTGCCAGCTCACCACCGGCAGGGGCTCAAGAGACCCAGTACTTC. Amino acid sequence: CASSPPAGAQETQYF.

Note on this clone: An end of the junction differs from the germline gene, which may be a read error. V is TRBV15 and J is TRBJ2-3; TRBD2 matches at 7 bases. This CDR3 has 14 residues. Looked up from germline, CDR1 is LNHNV and CDR2 is YYDKDF (reference sequence). The CDR3 coding sequence is TGTGCCACCAGCCCTCGTTTAAGCGGGGCGCTGTTACATTTT. Protein sequence: CATSPRLSGALLHF.

This sequence joins TRBV5-1 and TRBJ1-1; 7 bases line up with TRBD1. Germline trimming cut 0 bases from V and 3 bases from J; bases unmatched to any gene: 5. Germline V gives CDR1 SGHRS, CDR2 YFSETQ. The CDR3 sequence is 15 residues long. The CDR3 coding sequence is TGCGCCAGCAGCTTGGCTGAGCAGGGGGACACTGAAGCTTTCTTT. Its protein product is CASSLAEQGDTEAFF. The variable domain in full, with the rest retrieved from reference TRBV5-1 and TRBJ1-1, is KAGVTQTPRYLIKTRGQQVTLSCSPISGHRSVSWYQQTPGQGLQFLFEYFSETQRNKGNFPGRFSGRQFSNSRSEMNVSTLELGDSALYLCASSLAEQGDTEAFFGQGTRLTVV.

This sequence joins TRBV7-9 and TRBJ1-3, with 11 bases matching TRBD1. This CDR3 is 13 amino acids long. Germline assignment: CDR1 SEHNR and CDR2 FQNEAQ (reference sequence). J lost 10 bases, V lost 5 bases, and 4 bases had no gene match. The CDR3 is CASSPGQGATIYF. The DNA for the CDR3 is TGTGCCAGCAGCCCCGGACAGGGGGCGACCATATATTTT. The full variable domain, with the rest looked up from reference TRBV7-9 and TRBJ1-3, is DTGVSQNPRHKITKRGQNVTFRCDPISEHNRLYWYRQTLGQGPEFLTYFQNEAQLEKSRLLSDRFSAERPKGSFSTLEIQRTEQGDSAMYLCASSPGQGATIYFGEGSWLTVV.

The V gene is TRBV4-2, the J gene TRBJ1-1; D possibly corresponds to TRBD1 (5 bases). The V and J ends lost 0 bases and 0 bases respectively, with 8 bases between them. Germline V CDR1 and CDR2: LGHNA, YNFKEQ. CDR3 length equals 15 residues. Here the CDR3 DNA reads TGTGCCAGCAGCCAAGACTCAGGGATGAACACTGAAGCTTTCTTT. It translates to CASSQDSGMNTEAFF.

This clone was detected only once. The V gene is TRBV7-3, the J gene TRBJ2-2; TRBD2 matches 9 bases. V lost 2 bases and J lost 6; bases outside the gene matches: 10. The CDR3 is 17 residues long. CDR1 is SGHTA and CDR2 is FQGTGA in the germline V gene. In DNA form, the CDR3 reads TGTGCCAGCAGCTTATCCCTGGGACTAGCTCGTGCCGGGGAGCTGTTTTTT. Encoded protein: CASSLSLGLARAGELFF.

CDR3 amino acids: CATSDPDRGRKNEQFF. The CDR3, as DNA: TGTGCCACCAGTGACCCGGACAGGGGGCGCAAGAATGAGCAGTTCTTC. This chain links TRBV24-1 with TRBJ2-1, with TRBD1 identical over 11 bases. Trimming at V came to 4 bases and at J to 7 bases, leaving 8 bases not matched to a gene. The germline V gene encodes CDR1 KGHDR and CDR2 SFDVKD. This CDR3 comprises 16 residues.

The gene calls are TRBV2 and TRBJ2-4; 7 nucleotides match TRBD2. V trimming: 7 bases; J trimming: 2 bases; junction bases outside the gene matches: 8. The CDR3 is 15 amino acids. The germline V gene has CDR1 SNHLY and CDR2 FYNNEI. CDR3: CASTRTSPPKNIQYF. The CDR3 nucleotides read TGTGCCAGCACCAGGACTAGTCCCCCCAAAAACATTCAGTACTTC.

The chain has TRBV2 and TRBJ2-1; the match to TRBD2 covers 8 bases. CDR1 and CDR2 from the germline V gene are SNHLY and FYNNEI. The CDR3 is 17 residues long. CDR3 bases: TGTGCTTGCCCTGGGACCCCAAAAAACCTAGCGGGCAATGAGCAGTTCTTC. It yields the protein CACPGTPKNLAGNEQFF.

This chain links TRBV5-8 with TRBJ2-5, with TRBD2 as a possible D gene (6 bases). Germline CDR1 and CDR2: SGHTS and YDEGEE. V was clipped by 4 bases and J by 5 bases, with 24 bases between them. The CDR3 contains 17 residues. CDR3 in amino acids: CASSAGKDAIGYETQYF. CDR3 coding DNA: TGTGCCAGCAGCGCGGGAAAGGACGCCATAGGGTACGAGACCCAGTACTTC.

V usage is TRBV18 and J usage is TRBJ2-7; 9 positions match TRBD1. The CDR3 has 14 amino acids. J lost 6 bases, V lost 3 bases, and 6 bases had no gene match. The germline V gene encodes CDR1 KGHSH and CDR2 LQKENI. As DNA, the CDR3 is TGTGCCAGCTCACCCCGGGACAGGGCAATCGAGCAGTACTTC. This gives the protein CASSPRDRAIEQYF.

The J gene is TRBJ2-1, the V gene TRBV28, with TRBD2 matching over 9 bases. Germline assignment: CDR1 MDHEN and CDR2 SYDVKM. Trimming cost V 3 bases and J 6 bases; bases outside gene matches: 6. This CDR3 is 15 amino acids long. The CDR3 here is CASSFPSGRSNEQFF. The CDR3, as DNA: TGTGCCAGCAGTTTTCCCAGCGGGAGGTCCAATGAGCAGTTCTTC.

J is TRBJ2-7 and V is TRBV13, with D unresolved. Germline values: CDR1 PRHDT, CDR2 FYEKMQ (reference sequence). The germline V and J ends were trimmed by 6 bases and 4 bases, with 16 bases remaining between them. The CDR3 sequence is 14 residues long. CDR3: CASRESRSGYEQYF. CDR3 DNA: TGTGCCAGCAGAGAGAGCAGGTCTGGGTACGAGCAGTACTTC. The full variable domain, rest sourced from reference TRBV13 and TRBJ2-7, is AAGVIQSPRHLIKEKRETATLKCYPIPRHDTVYWYQQGPGQDPQFLISFYEKMQSDKGSIPDRFSAQQFSDYHSELNMSSLELGDSALYFCASRESRSGYEQYFGPGTRLTVT.

This chain links TRBV6-5 with TRBJ2-7; TRBD1 matches at 11 bases. Unmatched junction bases numbered 5, after V lost 6 bases and J lost 4 bases. Germline V CDR1 and CDR2: MNHEY, SVGAGI. This CDR3 is built from 14 residues. The CDR3 coding sequence is TGTGCCAGCAGCTGGGACAGGGGGACATACGAGCAGTACTTC. As protein: CASSWDRGTYEQYF.

On this clone: A much more abundant neighbour one base away suggests this may be a read error. V and J are TRBV7-8 and TRBJ1-1; D is perhaps TRBD1 (6 bases). Germline values: CDR1 SGHVS, CDR2 FQNEAQ. Trimming shortened V by 2 bases and J by 0 bases, and 7 bases separated the two germline ends. This CDR3 has 14 residues. CDR3 amino acids: CASSLQGMNTEAFF. The CDR3 region has the DNA TGTGCCAGCAGCTTACAGGGGATGAACACTGAAGCTTTCTTT.

The chain is built from TRBV3-1 (or the pseudogene TRBV3-2) and TRBJ1-1, with D possibly TRBD1 on 6 matching bases. Germline V gene sequence: CDR1 LGHDT, CDR2 YNNKEL (reference sequence). The germline V and J ends were trimmed by 6 bases and 10 bases, with 15 bases remaining between them. The CDR3 covers 12 residues. DNA of the CDR3: TGTGCCAGCAGTCAAAACAGGGTTCCAGCTTTCTTT. This translates into CASSQNRVPAFF.